These 20 T cell receptor beta chains originate from one sample sequenced in a study of Graves' ophthalmopathy and Graves' hyperthyroidism. Researchers took RNA transcripts and amplified TCR beta CDR3 regions from them. In the first round, RT-PCR was carried out with HTBI primers, and a multiplex PCR formed the second round. MiXCR was run by TCRdb on the multiplex PCR reads, yielding one entry per CDR3 protein. The table has around 400,000 distinct CDR3 sequences, roughly 18% seen once. Sequencing was done on a sample of peripheral blood. The receptors stem from a woman between 18 and 29 years old with Graves' ophthalmopathy.

The CDR3 nucleotides are TGTGCCAGCAGTTACTCGGTACTGTACGGCAGGGAAAACGAGCAGTACTTC. It encodes CASSYSVLYGRENEQYF. The chain is built from TRBV6-2 or TRBV6-3 and TRBJ2-7, with a weak D call TRBD1 (5 bases). CDR1 MNHEY and CDR2 SVGEGT come from the germline V gene. This CDR3 contains 17 residues. V was shortened by 0 bases and J by 5 bases, with 20 bases between the two germline ends.

At least ten counts were recorded for this clonotype. CDR3 region: CASRGGWAETQYF. The CDR3, as DNA: TGTGCCAGCAGAGGGGGGTGGGCGGAGACCCAGTACTTC. The V gene is TRBV6-5, the J gene TRBJ2-5; possibly TRBD1 or TRBD2 for D (6 bases each). Trimming removed 6 bases from V and 5 bases from J, with 13 bases in between. The length of the CDR3 is 13 residues. CDR1 and CDR2 (germline): MNHEY, SVGAGI.

This clonotype was seen ten or more times. The CDR3 coding sequence is TGTGCCAGCAGCTTGACAGGGCCGAGCACTGAAGCTTTCTTT. It specifies CASSLTGPSTEAFF. V usage is TRBV7-3 and J usage is TRBJ1-1, with TRBD1 matching 7 bases. The CDR3 is made up of 14 amino acids. With V trimmed by 3 bases and J by 4 bases, 5 bases remained unmatched. Per the germline V gene, CDR1 is SGHTA and CDR2 is FQGTGA. Full variable domain (missing parts from reference TRBV7-3 and TRBJ1-1): GAGVSQTPSNKVTEKGKYVELRCDPISGHTALYWYRQSLGQGPEFLIYFQGTGAADDSGLPNDRFFAVRPEGSVSTLKIQRTERGDSAVYLCASSLTGPSTEAFFGQGTRLTVV.

This clonotype occurred many times. The CDR3 loop reads CSAPGPMYTEAFF. As DNA, the CDR3 is TGCAGTGCTCCGGGGCCGATGTACACTGAAGCTTTCTTT. The chain employs TRBV20-1 and TRBJ1-1, with D possibly being TRBD1 (5 bases). From germline, CDR1 is DFQATT and CDR2 SNEGSKA (reference sequence). Trimming removed 5 bases at V and 3 bases at J, with 13 bases between. This CDR3 is built from 13 residues.

This clonotype was counted a few times. CDR3 nucleotides: TGTGCCAGCAGCCCGGGATTTTATACCGGGGAGCTGTTTTTT. Its protein product is CASSPGFYTGELFF. J is TRBJ2-2 and V is TRBV28, with D possibly matching TRBD2 (5 bases). There are 14 residues in the CDR3. Trimming pared 6 bases from V and 5 bases from J, leaving 13 bases between. Per the germline V gene, CDR1 is MDHEN and CDR2 is SYDVKM.

This clonotype was seen repeatedly, ten times or more. The V gene is TRBV27, the J gene TRBJ1-5; no definite D call. Germline V lookup: CDR1 MNHEY, CDR2 SMNVEV (reference sequence). This CDR3 comprises 14 residues. Trimming took off 3 bases at V and 7 bases at J, with 13 bases between the two ends. The CDR3 bases are TGTGCCAGCAGTTTTACCAACGGGGAACAGCCCCAGCATTTT. Translating it yields CASSFTNGEQPQHF.

The rearrangement uses TRBV6-2 or TRBV6-3 and TRBJ2-2; D assignment may be TRBD1 or TRBD2 (6 bases each). The germline V gene has CDR1 MNHEY and CDR2 SVGEGT. This CDR3 spans 19 amino acids. V lost 0 bases to trimming and J lost 6 bases, with 23 bases between them. DNA of the CDR3: TGTGCCAGCAGTTACTCGGACTTTTGGATAGGGGGGCTCGCCGGGGAGCTGTTTTTT. Its translation is CASSYSDFWIGGLAGELFF.

In its sample, this clonotype was seen many times. The chain carries TRBV20-1 and TRBJ2-7; D might be TRBD2 (6 bases). Per germline, CDR1 DFQATT and CDR2 SNEGSKA (reference sequence). Trimming took 0 bases from V and 2 from J, leaving 17 bases between them. The CDR3 length is 16 residues. The CDR3 bases are TGCAGTGCTAGAGATAATATGGGGGAGGCCCCCTACGAGCAGTACTTC. As protein: CSARDNMGEAPYEQYF.

This clonotype has at least ten counts. The chain employs TRBV6-1 and TRBJ1-1, with 8 bases identical to TRBD1. V shed 7 bases and J 3 bases; nucleotides not matched to a gene: 13. Germline values: CDR1 MNHNS, CDR2 SASEGT. The CDR3 consists of 16 residues. The CDR3 nucleotides read TGTGCCAGCACCCGACAGGGGCGTATGAAGGACACTGAAGCTTTCTTT. Translation gives CASTRQGRMKDTEAFF.

This clonotype was seen ten or more times. The V and J genes are TRBV4-1 and TRBJ2-3; D gene unclear. Germline values: CDR1 MGHRA, CDR2 YSYEKL. The CDR3 runs 15 residues. The germline V and J ends were trimmed by 1 base and 3 bases, with 11 bases remaining between them. The CDR3 region has the DNA TGCGCCAGCAGCCAAGCGGGCAATAGAACAGATACGCAGTATTTT. It yields the protein CASSQAGNRTDTQYF.

This clonotype was seen at least ten times. V is TRBV6-4 and J is TRBJ1-1, with 9 bases lining up with TRBD1. There are 18 residues in the CDR3. The germline V gene has CDR1 MRHNA and CDR2 SNTAGT. J gave up 0 bases and V 6 bases, and 14 bases lay outside the gene matches. For the CDR3, the DNA is TGTGCCAGCAGCCCTACTATTTGGACAGGGGTCATGAACACTGAAGCTTTCTTT. Its protein is CASSPTIWTGVMNTEAFF.

This clonotype was detected many times. The chain uses TRBV6-2 or TRBV6-3 and TRBJ1-2; 9 bases map to TRBD1. Trimming took 5 bases from V and 2 from J; bases not matched to a gene: 6. The CDR3 extends over 15 amino acids. CDR1 MNHEY and CDR2 SVGEGT come from the germline V gene. The CDR3 is CASSRTGAINYGYTF. CDR3 DNA sequence: TGTGCCAGCAGTCGGACAGGGGCTATCAACTATGGCTACACCTTC.

The table lists this clonotype with many counts. Here the CDR3 reads CASTLGRTGVTNQPQHF. Here the CDR3 DNA reads TGTGCCAGCACCCTCGGAAGGACAGGGGTCACCAATCAGCCCCAGCATTTT. The chain combines TRBV6-2 or TRBV6-3 with TRBJ1-5; TRBD1 matches at 9 bases. Germline V gene data show CDR1 as MNHEY and CDR2 as SVGEGT. This CDR3 is 17 amino acids long. Unmatched junction bases numbered 13, after V lost 7 bases and J lost 3 bases.

This clonotype showed up many times. The gene calls are TRBV7-9 and TRBJ1-6; D remains ambiguous. V gave up 1 base and J gave up 2 bases, with 6 bases separating them. This CDR3 contains 15 residues. CDR1 and CDR2 from the germline V gene are SEHNR and FQNEAQ (reference sequence). As DNA, the CDR3 is TGTGCCAGCAGCTTAGAACACACCTATAATTCACCCCTCCACTTT. Residues: CASSLEHTYNSPLHF. Using reference TRBV7-9 and TRBJ1-6 for the parts outside the CDR3, the full variable domain is DTGVSQNPRHKITKRGQNVTFRCDPISEHNRLYWYRQTLGQGPEFLTYFQNEAQLEKSRLLSDRFSAERPKGSFSTLEIQRTEQGDSAMYLCASSLEHTYNSPLHFGNGTRLTVT.

This clonotype appeared many times. V is TRBV20-1 and J is TRBJ1-5, with TRBD1 identical over 7 bases. V trimming: 6 bases; J trimming: 1 base; junction bases outside the gene matches: 6. The CDR3 runs to 14 residues. Germline CDR1 and CDR2: DFQATT and SNEGSKA (reference sequence). CDR3 in DNA: TGCAGTGCAAAAAACAGGGGCAGCAATCAGCCCCAGCATTTT. Translation gives CSAKNRGSNQPQHF.

The rearrangement uses TRBV20-1 and TRBJ2-2; 7 nucleotides align to TRBD1. Germline V CDR1 and CDR2: DFQATT, SNEGSKA (reference sequence). V shed 5 bases and J 5 bases; nucleotides not matched to a gene: 11. The CDR3 totals 15 residues. CDR3 coding DNA: TGCAGTGCTGGGCATTCCGGGACAGATACCGGGGAGCTGTTTTTT. The encoded protein is CSAGHSGTDTGELFF.

There are many counts of this clonotype. The CDR3 bases are TGTGCCAGCAGCTCCAGGGTTCTCGACCAGCCCCAGCATTTT. Translating it yields CASSSRVLDQPQHF. The rearrangement uses TRBV5-5 and TRBJ1-5, with D possibly TRBD1 on 5 matching bases. This CDR3 has 14 residues. Germline V CDR1 and CDR2: SGHKS, YYEKEE (reference sequence). With 3 bases removed from V and 7 bases from J, the gap between germline ends came to 14 bases.

This clonotype appeared many times. This chain uses TRBV6-2 or TRBV6-3 with TRBJ1-5, with 11 nucleotides matching TRBD1. Germline trimming cut 2 bases from V and 7 bases from J; bases unmatched to any gene: 4. Germline V gives CDR1 MNHEY, CDR2 SVGEGT. The CDR3 runs 15 residues. DNA for the CDR3: TGTGCCAGCAGTTACGGGACAGGGGGGAAACAGCCCCAGCATTTT. As protein: CASSYGTGGKQPQHF.

This clonotype appeared a single time. The J gene is TRBJ1-5, the V gene TRBV19, with D maybe TRBD1 (6 bases). V dropped 9 bases and J dropped 3 bases, with 18 bases sitting between them. Germline loops: CDR1 LNHDA, CDR2 SQIVND (reference sequence). The CDR3 is 15 residues long. The DNA of the CDR3 is TGTGCCAGCAAACAAGACCGGGACAACAATCAGCCCCAGCATTTT. It yields the protein CASKQDRDNNQPQHF. Using reference TRBV19 and TRBJ1-5 for the parts outside the CDR3, the full variable domain is DGGITQSPKYLFRKEGQNVTLSCEQNLNHDAMYWYRQDPGQGLRLIYYSQIVNDFQKGDIAEGYSVSREKKESFPLTVTSAQKNPTAFYLCASKQDRDNNQPQHFGDGTRLSIL.

This clonotype was seen ten or more times. The rearrangement uses TRBV7-2 and TRBJ2-7; 10 nucleotides match TRBD2. The CDR3 is 15 residues long. The V gene's germline CDR1 is SGHTA and CDR2 FQGNSA. J lost 6 bases, V lost 1 base, and 6 bases had no gene match. The chain's CDR3 is CASSLGASGRIEQYF. The CDR3 DNA reads TGTGCCAGCAGCTTAGGGGCTAGCGGGAGAATCGAGCAGTACTTC.